These 22 T cell receptor beta chains share one sample of origin, sequenced in a study of T cells in localized non-small cell lung cancer. Sequencing used immunoSEQ multiplex PCR; TCRdb keeps in-frame clones, though not all of them. The profile shows tens of thousands of clones, more than 75% of them singletons. Sample: peripheral blood, taken before any cancer treatment. The receptors come from a male donor at least 60 years old with stage II squamous cell lung carcinoma.

V gene TRBV5-1 combines with J gene TRBJ1-3, with 8 bases identical to TRBD1. Germline V gene lookup returns CDR1 SGHRS and CDR2 YFSETQ. CDR3 size: 15 residues. The V segment lost 4 bases and the J segment 4 bases; nucleotides outside the gene matches: 7. The DNA for the CDR3 is TGCGCCAGCAGCGCGGACCGGGACAGGGGAAACACCATATATTTT. Translating gives CASSADRDRGNTIYF.

This chain joins TRBV6-5 and TRBJ2-3, with D possibly being TRBD1 (5 bases). The germline gives CDR1 MNHEY, CDR2 SVGAGI. CDR3 length: 13 amino acids. Trimming pared 8 bases from V and 5 bases from J, leaving 14 bases between. CDR3 DNA: TGTGCCAGCGCTATGGGGCCACGAGATACGCAGTATTTT. It is translated as CASAMGPRDTQYF.

In this sample, this clone turned up a few times. This chain links TRBV2 with TRBJ1-1; 7 bases align to TRBD1. The CDR3 runs to 14 residues. Germline assignment: CDR1 SNHLY and CDR2 FYNNEI. The ends lost 6 bases at V and 5 bases at J; junction bases unmatched: 9. The CDR3 DNA is TGTGCCAGCAGAGAACAGGGGAGGGGGACTGAAGCTTTCTTT. Translation gives CASREQGRGTEAFF.

The rearrangement links TRBV2 to TRBJ2-5, with D tentatively TRBD1 (5 bases). The germline V gene has CDR1 SNHLY and CDR2 FYNNEI. Trimming took off 3 bases at V and 3 bases at J, with 5 bases between the two ends. CDR3 length: 12 residues. The CDR3 sequence: CASSETEETQYF. The CDR3 DNA follows: TGTGCCAGCAGTGAGACAGAAGAGACCCAGTACTTC. The full variable domain, in which reference TRBV2 and TRBJ2-5 provide the parts outside the CDR3, is EPEVTQTPSHQVTQMGQEVILRCVPISNHLYFYWYRQILGQKVEFLVSFYNNEISEKSEIFDDQFSVERPDGSNFTLKIRSTKLEDSAMYFCASSETEETQYFGPGTRLLVL.

In nucleotides, the CDR3 is TGTGCCAGCAGCTTAAACCGGGAGACCCAGTACTTC. This sequence encodes CASSLNRETQYF. The chain joins TRBV7-2 to TRBJ2-5; D ambiguous. V gave up 2 bases and J gave up 5 bases, with 6 bases separating them. Germline CDR1 reads SGHTA; CDR2 reads FQGNSA. The length of the CDR3 is 12 residues.

This chain uses TRBV11-3 with TRBJ2-7, with TRBD1 matching over 7 bases. CDR3 size: 14 residues. Germline CDR1 is SGHNT and CDR2 is YENEEA. V dropped 5 bases and J dropped 4; count of bases not matched to a gene: 8. Written as DNA, the CDR3 is TGTGCCAGCAGCCTAGGGGGCTGGGGGTACGAGCAGTACTTC. This translates into CASSLGGWGYEQYF.

CDR3 coding DNA: TGCGCCAGCACCCGAGGGGGGACAGATAGCTCCTACGAGCAGTACTTC. Protein sequence: CASTRGGTDSSYEQYF. V usage is TRBV5-1 and J usage is TRBJ2-7; possibly TRBD1 for D (7 bases). The CDR3 has 16 amino acids. CDR1 is SGHRS, CDR2 YFSETQ, per germline. Deletions cut 6 bases from V and 0 bases from J, with 19 bases between.

This sequence joins TRBV5-4 and TRBJ2-1; D possibly corresponds to TRBD2 (6 bases). Trimming took off 6 bases at V and 7 bases at J, with 23 bases between the two ends. Germline lookup yields CDR1 SGHNT and CDR2 YYREEE (reference sequence). This CDR3 contains 16 residues. The CDR3 reads CASTITNSRGWNEQFF. The CDR3 nucleotides are TGTGCCAGCACCATCACGAACTCCCGGGGGTGGAATGAGCAGTTCTTC.

The chain has TRBV7-6 and TRBJ2-5; 7 nucleotides line up with TRBD2. The CDR3 consists of 14 residues. In germline, CDR1 is SGHVS, CDR2 FNYEAQ. J was trimmed by 5 bases and V by 5 bases; bases with no gene match: 8. CDR3 nucleotides: TGTGCCAGCAGCAGAGGGAGGGTAACGGAGACCCAGTACTTC. This gives the protein CASSRGRVTETQYF. Full variable domain (remainder filled in from reference TRBV7-6 and TRBJ2-5): GAGVSQSPRYKVTKRGQDVALRCDPISGHVSLYWYRQALGQGPEFLTYFNYEAQQDKSGLPNDRFSAERPEGSISTLTIQRTEQRDSAMYRCASSRGRVTETQYFGPGTRLLVL.

The chain joins TRBV5-4 to TRBJ1-1, with D uncertain. The CDR3 runs 13 residues. V gave up 1 base and J gave up 5 bases, with 9 bases separating them. CDR1 is SGHNT, CDR2 YYREEE, per germline (reference sequence). CDR3 in amino acids: CASSLWGRTEAFF. For the CDR3, the DNA is TGTGCCAGCAGCTTGTGGGGAAGGACTGAAGCTTTCTTT.

The chain uses TRBV19 and TRBJ2-5; 8 positions match TRBD1. Losses at the gene ends were 4 bases for V and 4 bases for J; bases not matched to a gene: 11. There are 16 residues in the CDR3. Germline V gives CDR1 LNHDA, CDR2 SQIVND (reference sequence). This chain's CDR3 is CASSNGQGRGPETQYF. The CDR3 coding sequence is TGTGCCAGTAGTAACGGACAGGGCAGAGGCCCAGAGACCCAGTACTTC.

The chain uses TRBV2 and TRBJ2-1, with D perhaps assigned TRBD1 or TRBD2 (5 bases each). Deletions cut 7 bases from V and 0 bases from J, with 16 bases between. From germline, CDR1 is SNHLY and CDR2 FYNNEI. The CDR3 totals 16 residues. The CDR3 coding sequence is TGTGCCAGCACTGGGGGTAGCGCCTACTCCTACAATGAGCAGTTCTTC. Protein product: CASTGGSAYSYNEQFF.

This rearrangement joins TRBV19 to TRBJ2-6; TRBD1 aligns across 8 bases. Trimming took 4 bases from V and 0 from J; bases not matched to a gene: 8. This CDR3 contains 18 residues. Germline V gene sequence: CDR1 LNHDA, CDR2 SQIVND (reference sequence). As DNA, the CDR3 is TGTGCCAGTAGTACCACCGGGACAGGAATCTCTGGGGCCAACGTCCTGACTTTC. Translating gives CASSTTGTGISGANVLTF.

This clone was seen at least ten times. V and J are TRBV2 and TRBJ1-2; a possible D gene is TRBD1 (6 bases). Trimming took off 7 bases at V and 4 bases at J, with 10 bases between the two ends. Germline loops: CDR1 SNHLY, CDR2 FYNNEI. The CDR3 has 12 amino acids. CDR3 sequence: CASIGQSYGYTF. The DNA for the CDR3 is TGTGCCAGCATTGGACAGAGCTATGGCTACACCTTC.

This clone is medium-sized (0.01 to 0.1%) in the sample. This sequence joins TRBV5-8 and TRBJ1-3; 10 positions agree with TRBD1. V trimming: 4 bases; J trimming: 4 bases; junction bases outside the gene matches: 11. The CDR3 is made up of 17 amino acids. The germline gives CDR1 SGHTS, CDR2 YDEGEE. The CDR3 DNA reads TGTGCCAGCAGCGACTCCGGGACAGGGGCCGCAGGAAACACCATATATTTT. It is translated as CASSDSGTGAAGNTIYF.

Here the CDR3 reads CASSRDSVETQYF. The CDR3 DNA sequence: TGTGCCAGCAGCCGGGACAGTGTAGAGACCCAGTACTTC. The chain is built from TRBV5-4 and TRBJ2-5, with 7 positions matching TRBD1. J gave up 4 bases and V 4 bases, and 4 bases lay outside the gene matches. CDR1 SGHNT and CDR2 YYREEE come from the germline V gene (reference sequence). The CDR3 consists of 13 residues.

The rearrangement links TRBV11-2 to TRBJ1-2; 7 nucleotides match TRBD1. This CDR3 comprises 16 residues. Germline assignment: CDR1 SGHAT and CDR2 FQNNGV. Trimming took 2 bases from V and 9 from J; bases not matched to a gene: 15. CDR3 protein: CASSLLEDRVRASYTF. In DNA, the CDR3 is TGTGCCAGCAGCTTACTCGAAGACAGGGTGAGGGCTAGCTACACCTTC.

The sample holds a few counts of this clone. CDR3 DNA: TGTGCCAGCAGTTTGTACAGTTCCTACGAGCAGTACTTC. This encodes CASSLYSSYEQYF. The V gene is TRBV27, the J gene TRBJ2-7; D remains unclear. The CDR3 totals 13 residues. CDR1 MNHEY and CDR2 SMNVEV come from the germline V gene (reference sequence). V was clipped by 3 bases and J by 1 base, with 7 bases between them.

The chain has TRBV18 and TRBJ2-1; D is unresolved. The CDR3 length is 12 residues. CDR1 is KGHSH, CDR2 LQKENI, per germline. V dropped 5 bases and J dropped 8 bases, with 10 bases sitting between them. The CDR3 DNA is TGTGCCAGCTCAACGGAGTGGGATGAGCAGTTCTTC. Translated: CASSTEWDEQFF.

This clone was seen just once. This sequence joins TRBV15 and TRBJ2-1; TRBD2 matches 8 bases. V shed 0 bases and J 6 bases; nucleotides not matched to a gene: 13. Germline V gives CDR1 LNHNV, CDR2 YYDKDF (reference sequence). The CDR3 consists of 18 residues. The chain's CDR3 is CATSRDRSEAGAPNEQFF. In DNA form, the CDR3 reads TGTGCCACCAGCAGAGATCGGTCGGAAGCGGGGGCCCCCAATGAGCAGTTCTTC.

This clone was seen once. The V gene is TRBV28, the J gene TRBJ1-3; D perhaps matches TRBD1 (5 bases). Trimming cost V 2 bases and J 4 bases, with 9 bases left between them. Germline loops: CDR1 MDHEN, CDR2 SYDVKM. This CDR3 has 14 residues. The CDR3 protein is CASSLPRVGNTIYF. DNA for the CDR3: TGTGCCAGCAGTTTACCCAGGGTCGGAAACACCATATATTTT.

CDR3 nucleotides: TGTGCCAGCAGCCGGACCGGATACAATGAGCAGTTCTTC. Translating gives CASSRTGYNEQFF. The V gene is TRBV11-2, the J gene TRBJ2-1; no clear D. CDR3 size: 13 residues. CDR1 and CDR2 from the germline V gene are SGHAT and FQNNGV. V was pared by 5 bases and J by 4 bases, with 9 bases between.